This TCR beta chain derives from a study of blood T cell repertoires in COVID-19. CDR1 and CDR2 from the germline V gene are SGHDT and YYEEEE. This CDR3 is 13 amino acids long. V gave up 5 bases and J gave up 6 bases, with 15 bases separating them. TCRdb's table, derived via immunoSEQ multiplex PCR, lists solely in-frame clones and lacks some. This sample yields about 210,000 clones, of which roughly 78% are seen a single time; approximately 12% belongs to the top ten. The sequenced material came from peripheral blood. The origin of this receptor is a woman aged 40 to 50 with acute or convalescent COVID-19. The chain uses TRBV5-6 and TRBJ2-7; D may be TRBD2 (5 bases). The CDR3 DNA follows: TGTGCCAGCAGGAACGACCCCGCGGGCGAGCAGTACTTC. As protein: CASRNDPAGEQYF.